These T cell receptor beta chains were read from a single sample in a study of cytomegalovirus exposure and HLA in healthy donors. Method: immunoSEQ multiplex PCR; TCRdb's copy keeps in-frame clones and lacks some. The data show roughly 170,000 clones, 77% seen once. What was sequenced was PBMCs. The receptors originated from a woman in her twenties or thirties in good health and CMV-seronegative. CDR3s include the opening cysteine and the closing phenylalanine or tryptophan. D genes are given only for firm matches. Size values are once, few and many counts, or a class for expanded clones, and some rows have none.

TRBJ2-3 | TRBD2 | TRBV4-3 | . | TGCGCCAGCAGCCAAGGGACACGAAACTCCGGGACTAGGGGGAAGGATACGCAGTATTTT | CASSQGTRNSGTRGKDTQYF
TRBJ1-2 | TRBD1 | TRBV18 | . | TGTGCCAGCTCACGAGGACAGGAGAACTATGGCTACACCTTC | CASSRGQENYGYTF
TRBJ2-3 | TRBD2 | TRBV7-9 | . | TGTGCCAGCAGCTTAGTTATAGTGACTAGCGGGGGTTCCACAGATACGCAGTATTTT | CASSLVIVTSGGSTDTQYF
TRBJ2-2 | . | TRBV19 | . | TGTGCCAGTAGTATATTAGGGGTCACCGGGGAGCTGTTTTTT | CASSILGVTGELFF
TRBJ1-2 | . | TRBV15 | . | TGTGCCACCAGCGGGGCGGGGTATGGCTACACCTTC | CATSGAGYGYTF
TRBJ2-5 | . | TRBV7-9 | . | TGTGCCAGCAGCTTAGATTGGTCAGGAACCCAAGAGACCCAGTACTTC | CASSLDWSGTQETQYF
TRBJ2-2 | TRBD1 | TRBV30 | . | TGTGCCTGGGAGAACAGGGGGTGGACCGGGGAGCTGTTTTTT | CAWENRGWTGELFF
TRBJ2-1 | . | TRBV7-3 | . | TGTGCCAGCAGCTTACTCCAGGGAAAGGCTGAGCAGTTCTTC | CASSLLQGKAEQFF
TRBJ2-3 | . | TRBV5-1 | . | TGCGCCAGCAGCCCCCGGGACACAGATACGCAGTATTTT | CASSPRDTDTQYF
TRBJ2-2 | TRBD2 | TRBV2 | . | TGTGCCAGCAGTGAACAACTAGCGGGAGTCGCCGGGGAGCTGTTTTTT | CASSEQLAGVAGELFF
TRBJ2-1 | TRBD2 | TRBV5-1 | . | TGCGCCAGCAGCTTGGCTTCCGGGACTAGCGGGAGGAATGAGCAGTTCTTC | CASSLASGTSGRNEQFF
TRBJ2-5 | . | TRBV10-1 | . | TGCGCCAGCCAAAAGCAGGGACAAGAGACCCAGTACTTC | CASQKQGQETQYF
TRBJ2-3 | . | TRBV28 | few | TGTGCCAGCAGACCAACAGGGAAGGGAACAGATACGCAGTATTTT | CASRPTGKGTDTQYF
TRBJ2-7 | TRBD1 | TRBV5-6 | . | TGTGCCAGCAGCTTGGGGGACAGTACCTACGAGCAGTACTTC | CASSLGDSTYEQYF
TRBJ2-7 | TRBD1 | TRBV4-2 | . | TGTGCCAGCAGCCAGAGCGACAGGGTAACTTATTACGAGCAGTACTTC | CASSQSDRVTYYEQYF
TRBJ2-7 | . | TRBV10-2 | . | TGCGCCAGCAGTGAACTCGGGGGCTCCTACGAGCAGTACTTC | CASSELGGSYEQYF
TRBJ1-1 | . | TRBV7-2 | . | TGTGCCAGCAGCTTTCTGTCAGGGGCGACTGAAGCTTTCTTT | CASSFLSGATEAFF
TRBJ2-7 | . | TRBV15 | . | TGTGCCACCAGCAGAGATAGGGGAAACAGAGGCTTTCACTACGAGCAGTACTTC | CATSRDRGNRGFHYEQYF
TRBJ1-2 | . | TRBV5-1 | . | TGCGCCAGCAGCTTGTCTCCTCAGGCACCCAACTATGGCTACACCTTC | CASSLSPQAPNYGYTF
TRBJ1-2 | . | TRBV4-2 | . | TGTGCCAGCAGCCAAGATCGGGCAGCGGGGGGCTACACCTTC | CASSQDRAAGGYTF
TRBJ1-2 | . | TRBV9 | . | TGTGCCAGCAGCGCCCCTTCGGGTACGGGCTATGGCTACACCTTC | CASSAPSGTGYGYTF
TRBJ1-5 | . | TRBV7-2 | . | TGTGCCAGCAGCTGGGCAGGGGCCGGGAGCAATCAGCCCCAGCATTTT | CASSWAGAGSNQPQHF
TRBJ1-2 | . | TRBV19 | . | TGTGCCAGTAGTATAGATGTAGGAGGGGTCGCGACGCGCGGCTACACCTTC | CASSIDVGGVATRGYTF
TRBJ2-7 | TRBD1 | TRBV6-5 | . | TGTGCCAGCAGTTCAAGGGGGCGCAACCCCTACGAGCAGTACTTC | CASSSRGRNPYEQYF
TRBJ1-1 | . | TRBV27 | . | TGTGCCAGCAGCCCCCCCCGGGGCAGGGGTTTTATTGAAGCTTTCTTT | CASSPPRGRGFIEAFF
TRBJ2-7 | . | TRBV13 | . | TGTGCCAGCAGCTTAGGGGACACCTCCTACGAGCAGTACTTC | CASSLGDTSYEQYF
TRBJ2-7 | TRBD2 | TRBV6-1 | . | TGTGCCAGCATCCCAGGACTAGCGGGAACCTACGAGCAGTACTTC | CASIPGLAGTYEQYF